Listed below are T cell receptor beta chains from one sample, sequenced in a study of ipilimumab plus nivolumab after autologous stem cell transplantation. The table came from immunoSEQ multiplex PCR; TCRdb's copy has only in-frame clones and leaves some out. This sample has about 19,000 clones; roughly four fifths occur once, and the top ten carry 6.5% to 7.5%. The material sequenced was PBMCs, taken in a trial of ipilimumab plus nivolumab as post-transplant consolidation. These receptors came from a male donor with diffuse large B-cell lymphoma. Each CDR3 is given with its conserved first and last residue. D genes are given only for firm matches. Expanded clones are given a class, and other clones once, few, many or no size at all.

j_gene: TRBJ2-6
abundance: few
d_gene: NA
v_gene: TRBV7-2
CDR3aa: CASSLGGGSGANVLTF
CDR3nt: TGTGCCAGCAGCTTAGGAGGAGGCTCTGGGGCCAACGTCCTGACTTTC

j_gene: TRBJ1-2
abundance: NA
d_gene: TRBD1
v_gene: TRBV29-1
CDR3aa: CSVGATGNYGYTF
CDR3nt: TGCAGCGTTGGAGCGACAGGGAACTATGGCTACACCTTC

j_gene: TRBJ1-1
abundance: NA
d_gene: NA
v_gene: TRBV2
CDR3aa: CASSEPGLKW
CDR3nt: TGTGCCAGCAGTGAACCGGGACTTAAATGG

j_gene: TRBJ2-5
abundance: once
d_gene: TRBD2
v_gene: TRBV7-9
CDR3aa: CASRQTSGGEETQYF
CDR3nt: TGTGCCAGCAGGCAGACTAGCGGGGGGGAAGAGACCCAGTACTTC

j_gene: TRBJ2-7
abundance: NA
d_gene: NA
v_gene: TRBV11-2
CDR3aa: CASSLGGGYEQYF
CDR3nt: TGTGCCAGCAGCTTAGGAGGCGGCTACGAGCAGTACTTC

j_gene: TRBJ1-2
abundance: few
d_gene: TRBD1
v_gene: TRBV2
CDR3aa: CASRETGSPMDGYTF
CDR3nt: TGTGCCAGCAGGGAGACAGGGAGCCCAATGGATGGCTACACCTTC

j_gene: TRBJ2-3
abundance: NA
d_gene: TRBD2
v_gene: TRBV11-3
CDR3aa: CASSPGLARADTQYF
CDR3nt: TGTGCCAGCAGCCCGGGACTAGCGAGGGCAGATACGCAGTATTTT

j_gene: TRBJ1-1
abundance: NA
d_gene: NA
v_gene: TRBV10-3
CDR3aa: CASSQGRRLEAFF
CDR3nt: TGTGCCAGCAGCCAAGGACGGAGGCTTGAAGCTTTCTTT

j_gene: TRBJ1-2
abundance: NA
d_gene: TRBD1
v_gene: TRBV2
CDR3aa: CASSVTGGYGYTF
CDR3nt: TGTGCCAGCAGTGTAACAGGGGGCTATGGCTACACCTTC

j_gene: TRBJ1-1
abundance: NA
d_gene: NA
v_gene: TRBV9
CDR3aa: CASSVGRGNTEAFF
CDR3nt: TGTGCCAGCAGCGTAGGCAGGGGGAACACTGAAGCTTTCTTT

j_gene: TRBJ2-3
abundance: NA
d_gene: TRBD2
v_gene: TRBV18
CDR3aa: CASSFSSGGTQYF
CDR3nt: TGTGCCAGCTCATTTTCCTCGGGGGGTACGCAGTATTTT

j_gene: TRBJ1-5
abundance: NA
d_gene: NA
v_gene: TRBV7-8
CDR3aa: CASSLSTGSQHF
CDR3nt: TGTGCCAGCAGCTTAAGCACGGGGTCCCAGCATTTT

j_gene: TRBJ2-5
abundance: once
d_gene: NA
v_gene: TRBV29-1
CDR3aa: CSVEPASQETQYF
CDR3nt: TGCAGCGTTGAACCTGCCAGCCAAGAGACCCAGTACTTC

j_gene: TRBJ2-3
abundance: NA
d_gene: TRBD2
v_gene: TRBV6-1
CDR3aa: CASSETGGGAVGTDTQYF
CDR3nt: TGTGCCAGCAGTGAAACTGGCGGGGGGGCTGTCGGCACAGATACGCAGTATTTT

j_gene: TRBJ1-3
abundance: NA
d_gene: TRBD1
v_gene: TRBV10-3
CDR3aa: CAIGDRSSGNTIYF
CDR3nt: TGTGCCATCGGGGACAGGAGCTCTGGAAACACCATATATTTT

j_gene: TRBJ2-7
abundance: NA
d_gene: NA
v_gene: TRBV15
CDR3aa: CATRKVGGAGAFEQYF
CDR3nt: TGTGCCACCAGAAAAGTAGGGGGGGCGGGAGCCTTCGAGCAGTACTTC

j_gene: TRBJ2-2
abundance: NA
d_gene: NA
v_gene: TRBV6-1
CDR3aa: CASRLRGETGELFF
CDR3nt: TGTGCCAGCAGACTCAGGGGAGAAACCGGGGAGCTGTTTTTT

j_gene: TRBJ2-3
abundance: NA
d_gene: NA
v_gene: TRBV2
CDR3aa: CASSEGLATDTQYF
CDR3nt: TGTGCCAGCAGTGAGGGGCTGGCCACAGATACGCAGTATTTT

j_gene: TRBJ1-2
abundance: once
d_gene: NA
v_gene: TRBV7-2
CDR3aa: CASSPPMMGYTF
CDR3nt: TGTGCCAGCAGCCCGCCGATGATGGGCTACACCTTC

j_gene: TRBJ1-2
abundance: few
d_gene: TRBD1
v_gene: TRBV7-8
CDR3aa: CASSLTGQENYGYTF
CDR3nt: TGTGCCAGCAGCTTAACCGGACAGGAGAACTATGGCTACACCTTC

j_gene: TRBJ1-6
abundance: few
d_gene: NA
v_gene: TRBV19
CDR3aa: CASSSDYNSPLHF
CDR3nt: TGTGCCAGTTCGTCCGACTATAATTCACCCCTCCACTTT

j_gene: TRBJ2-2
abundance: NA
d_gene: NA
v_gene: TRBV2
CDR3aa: CASSPSGLGELFF
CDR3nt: TGTGCCAGCAGTCCCAGTGGGCTCGGGGAGCTGTTTTTT

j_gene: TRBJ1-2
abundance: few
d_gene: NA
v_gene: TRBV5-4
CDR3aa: CASSLVGPGSGYTF
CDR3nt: TGTGCCAGCAGCTTGGTAGGGCCAGGGAGTGGCTACACCTTC